This T cell receptor beta chain was sequenced during a study of PD-1 blockade in classical Hodgkin lymphoma. Regarding the study as a whole: Exclusion applied to patients who initiated nivolumab less than 1 year following ASCT. Reported baseline diversity: healthy donors highest, relapsed/refractory patients lowest.

Time point given: cycle 4 day 1 (C4D1), after 5 to 7 weeks of nivolumab. Exposure to brentuximab vedotin varied, and each patient had relapsed following autologous stem cell transplantation. Researchers used magnetic negative selection to pull out pure CD4+ T cells from thawed PBMCs. Reported best responses ranged across complete response, partial response or progressive disease. A remark on this clone: Its specificity is unknown.

The CDR3 extends over 14 amino acids. The V end was cut by 7 bases, the J end by 2 bases, with 14 bases between. Germline V CDR1 and CDR2: SNHLY, FYNNEI. This table comes from immunoSEQ multiplex PCR, and its TCRdb copy is limited to in-frame clones, with some not included. The sample yields some 19,000 clones, around 72% seen once. The chain links TRBV2 to TRBJ1-1; no firm D call. Sequencing used CD4+ T cells from blood, obtained before the fourth cycle of nivolumab. This TCR was recovered from a human donor with classical Hodgkin lymphoma. The chain's CDR3 is CASKITDQNTEAFF. CDR3 nucleotide sequence: TGTGCCAGCAAGATAACAGATCAAAACACTGAAGCTTTCTTT.